This T cell receptor beta chain was documented in a study of cytomegalovirus exposure and HLA in healthy donors. The PCR had 60 Vbeta and 13 Jbeta primers. Repertoires were generated with immunoSEQ multiplex PCR, while TCRdb's copy carries only in-frame clones and drops some. This repertoire includes approximately 75,000 clones. Germline V lookup: CDR1 PRHDT, CDR2 FYEKMQ (reference sequence). The length of the CDR3 is 16 residues. Trimming at V came to 0 bases and at J to 3 bases, leaving 4 bases not matched to a gene. The specimen sequenced was PBMCs. The chain uses TRBV13 and TRBJ2-7, with 11 bases lining up with TRBD1. The receptor was derived from a boy under 18 in good health and CMV-seronegative. CDR3 loop: CASSLGSDRGHYEQYF. Written as DNA, the CDR3 is TGTGCCAGCAGCTTAGGCTCGGACAGGGGGCACTACGAGCAGTACTTC.